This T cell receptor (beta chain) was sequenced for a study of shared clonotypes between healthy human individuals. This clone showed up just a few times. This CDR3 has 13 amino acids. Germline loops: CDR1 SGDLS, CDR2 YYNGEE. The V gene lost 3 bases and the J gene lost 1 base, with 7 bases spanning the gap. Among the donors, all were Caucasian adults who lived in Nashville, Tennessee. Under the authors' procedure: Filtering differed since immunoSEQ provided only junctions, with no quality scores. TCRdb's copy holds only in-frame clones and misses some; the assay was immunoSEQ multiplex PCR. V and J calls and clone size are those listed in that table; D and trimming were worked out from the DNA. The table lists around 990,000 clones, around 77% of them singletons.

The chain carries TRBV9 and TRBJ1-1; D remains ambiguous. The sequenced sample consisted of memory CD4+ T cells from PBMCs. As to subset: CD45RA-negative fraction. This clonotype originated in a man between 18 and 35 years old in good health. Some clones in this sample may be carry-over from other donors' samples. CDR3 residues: CASSGRTNTEAFF. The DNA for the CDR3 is TGTGCCAGCAGCGGGAGGACGAACACTGAAGCTTTCTTT.